This T cell receptor (beta chain) stems from a study of cytomegalovirus exposure and HLA in healthy donors (dated by TCRdb to the late 2010s). Looking at the study overall: An earlier analysis of approximately 640 of the donors reported approximately 270 Gb of sequence data and 117 million unique TCR beta sequences from some 180 million T cells. Rather than using new phenotypic data, the later analysis identified candidate immune exposures from TCR beta sequences and from how often those sequences occurred across donors. HLA typing included class I and class II loci at four-digit resolution. Among some 410 genotyped donors of the cohort, an average of around 250,000 unique TCR beta nucleotide sequences was sequenced per donor, of which 15% to 20% were non-productive. An earlier analysis of 450 to 750 of the donors used high-throughput TCR beta sequencing to judge whether each TCR beta V gene segment behaved as functional or pseudogenic. Because of strong linkage in the cohort, roughly five DR-DQ haplotypes were treated as single units for association and clustering. To study patterns of TCR occurrence, a later analysis re-analyzed previously published TCR beta repertoires from 550 to 800 donors and added high-resolution HLA genotyping. In addition to the first cohort of several hundred subjects, a separate validation cohort of approximately 110 different subjects was used. Donor age, sex, ethnicity and CMV serostatus were compiled alongside the repertoire data. To predict cytomegalovirus infection status, the study combined high-throughput TCR immunosequencing, statistical association of individual TCRs with disease status, and machine learning. A later genetic analysis used genome-wide SNP genotypes for about 60% of the 666 donors, treating that subset as a discovery cohort. The aim of the study was to test whether cataloging public T cell receptors could identify signatures of past pathogen exposure. All discovery cohort repertoires had been generated using a single sequencing platform. The number of typed donors differed by locus: about 629-630 for A, B, C, DRB1 and DQB1; approximately 540 for DQA1; approximately 600 for DPA1; and around 450 for DPB1. The study profiled the T cell repertoires of some 610 subjects by immunosequencing and related them to cytomegalovirus serostatus. Among the approximately 430 genotyped donors, around 81% belonged to the genetic ancestry cluster associated with self-reported Caucasian donors. Approximately 310 gigabases of sequencing data and some 85 million unique TCR sequences were included in an early release covering around 600 HLA-typed donors. The investigation overall reported the following: A few of the identified cytomegalovirus-associated TCR beta chains were confirmed in vitro to be specific for cytomegalovirus antigens. In the study, about 150 TCR beta chains were listed as associated with cytomegalovirus. V-gene and J-gene trimming of TCR beta chains was associated with a missense DCLRE1C variant in a later genetic analysis, and the association was replicated in an independent cohort. Immune exposure information for the cohort was limited to CMV serostatus. Because counts were too low, under 20 rarely observed V segments, including chromosome 9 orphons, were left out of the earlier analysis of several hundred of the donors. A later analysis associated around 16,000 TCR beta sequences with specific HLA alleles at a false discovery rate of 0.05. A later analysis found that TCR association rates varied across HLA loci, with DRB1 alleles showing the most associated TCRs and HLA-C alleles the fewest. Most TCR sequences were seen in very few donors, while some public TCRs were found in many individuals. Because the 87-base-pair reads could not distinguish some IMGT-functional V segments, including TRBV6-2 and TRBV6-3, those segments were excluded. In an earlier analysis of 450 to 750 of the donors, most TCR beta V segments appeared in productive rearrangements about 87% or about 30% of the time, broadly matching IMGT annotations. The classifier was reported to diagnose cytomegalovirus status with high specificity and sensitivity in both the original cohort and the validation cohort. It was suggested by the authors that the approach could potentially be generalized to other disease states and immunological phenotypes. In a later genetic analysis, fewer N-insertions in productive TCRs were reported among donors in an Asian-associated ancestry cluster than the roughly 710-donor mean. Linkage disequilibrium might explain the correlated functional status among segregating V segments, but an unknown experimental factor could not be excluded. A later analysis reported that several top co-occurrence clusters appeared linked to parvovirus B19, influenza, CMV and Epstein-Barr virus. Presence/absence analyses assumed roughly uniform sequencing depth across donors, an assumption that may not hold. A further reported finding was that TCR beta sequences accurately predicted the HLA-A and HLA-B alleles for most subjects in the first cohort. A later analysis found that HLA-associated TCR beta chains were more clonally expanded and had lower generation probabilities than equally common non-associated chains. A group of highly shared sequence variants was considered likely to be a technical artifact of the sequencing pipeline. Because HLA typing was missing for some donors at each locus, association tests included only the typed subset. Strong co-occurrence of HLA alleles, especially DR and DQ, made assigning TCR associations to individual alleles difficult. A later analysis found that most CMV-associated TCR beta chains appeared HLA-restricted, with HLA associations seemingly driven largely by CMV exposure. This cohort had only TCR beta chains sequenced, and the lack of alpha or paired-chain data limited which features could be detected.

Library preparation was by the immunoSEQ multiplex PCR assay. A mixture of 60 forward primers for TCR Vbeta segments and 13 reverse primers for TCR Jbeta segments was used in the multiplex PCR. A multiplex PCR assay on genomic DNA amplified the CDR3 region of rearranged TCR beta genes. On the Illumina HiSeq System, the amplified TCR beta libraries were sequenced as 87-base-pair reads. On the study's bioinformatics: Across the 500 to 850 repertoires, a later analysis counted roughly 84 million unique TCR beta chains, roughly 11 million of which were shared by at least two donors. A nearest-neighbor algorithm error-corrected the raw reads and collapsed the reads into unique sequences, merging closely related sequences to remove PCR and sequencing errors. CDR3 sequences were aligned to IMGT reference sequences to assign V, D and J gene segments. Each retained sequence needed at least a six-nucleotide match to both a V gene segment and a J gene segment. A rearrangement was called productive if the CDR3 had no stop codons and remained in frame with V and J, and every other rearrangement was called non-productive. Following IMGT convention, CDR3 was defined as the stretch from the second conserved V-encoded cysteine up to the conserved J-encoded phenylalanine. The earlier analysis of about 640 of the donors excluded any sequence lacking an unambiguous match to a single V gene segment. An earlier analysis of 550 to 650 of the donors classified V segments as functional when productive rearrangements were above 56.7% and as segregating when the standard deviation between donors was above 5%. A statistical classification framework was built to diagnose cytomegalovirus status from the catalog of TCR beta chain sequences. V and J gene assignment, in a later analysis, came from comparing TCR nucleotide sequences with IMGT/GENE-DB human TR gene sequences. The TCRdist pipeline was used in a later analysis to assign CDR3 sequences and most-parsimonious VDJ recombination scenarios. In a later analysis, each TCR beta chain was defined by its CDR3 amino acid sequence together with its V-gene family, and reads lacking a unique V-gene family were excluded. As a way to deal with suspected cross-contamination and a sequencing artifact, a later analysis dropped approximately 590 nucleotide sequences that were highly shared and had low generation probability. A later analysis calculated a clonal expansion index for each public chain from normalized within-repertoire ranks of inferred template counts. In a later analysis, generation probabilities were computed with a VDJ recombination model fitted to out-of-frame rearrangements, and the resulting probabilities were checked against IGoR. A later analysis scored TCR-TCR, TCR-HLA and TCR-CMV co-occurrence with hypergeometric tests, applying a repertoire-size bias correction to TCR pairs. To estimate false discovery rates, a later analysis permuted the HLA or CMV assignments 20 times. In a later analysis, co-occurring TCRs were grouped with DBSCAN, and TCRdist sequence similarity was added when clustering was performed within HLA-allele-positive subsets. Repertoires with fewer than 30,000 or more than 120,000 public chains were left out of co-occurrence clustering, as were five repertoires with anomalous nucleotide sharing. TCRdb obtained this table from immuneACCESS and retained in-frame rearrangements with V and J assigned. These tables miss some clones; where compared with another copy, unresolved V genes account for less than half of the shortfall, and the remainder is unexplained. V and J calls and clone size come straight from that table; D and trimming were deduced from the DNA. The sample profile shows 90,000 to 120,000 clones; roughly three fifths of them were found once. The ten largest make up 3.8% of the sample.

The cohort consisted of 600 or so healthy bone marrow donors. At the time of sampling, all cohort members were nominally healthy, though unrecorded immune exposures were likely present. The donor was CMV seropositive and belonged to the group of around 300 seropositive cohort members. A peripheral blood sample was provided by each donor, and peripheral blood mononuclear cells were used for TCR beta sequencing. Genomic DNA extraction from the blood cell samples was performed with the Qiagen DNeasy Blood Extraction Kit. This clone occurred once. Which antigen it targets is not known. Per-base qualities were not stored, and no clone one base away is much larger. The germline V gene supplies CDR1 KGHSH and CDR2 LQKENI. V was cut back by 4 bases and J by 6 bases, leaving a gap of 16 bases between them. Including the terminal cysteine and phenylalanine, the CDR3 comprises 14 residues. Of all the DNA, just the CDR3 is kept, 42 bases in frame from base 1.

Sequencing was carried out using PBMCs. The V and J genes are TRBV18 and TRBJ2-7; TRBD1 might be the D gene, on 5 matching bases. This clonotype was sampled from a young man in good health and CMV-seropositive. The CDR3 protein sequence reads: CASSQWASQGEQYF. The DNA sequence is as follows: TGTGCCAGCTCACAATGGGCCAGCCAGGGCGAGCAGTACTTC.